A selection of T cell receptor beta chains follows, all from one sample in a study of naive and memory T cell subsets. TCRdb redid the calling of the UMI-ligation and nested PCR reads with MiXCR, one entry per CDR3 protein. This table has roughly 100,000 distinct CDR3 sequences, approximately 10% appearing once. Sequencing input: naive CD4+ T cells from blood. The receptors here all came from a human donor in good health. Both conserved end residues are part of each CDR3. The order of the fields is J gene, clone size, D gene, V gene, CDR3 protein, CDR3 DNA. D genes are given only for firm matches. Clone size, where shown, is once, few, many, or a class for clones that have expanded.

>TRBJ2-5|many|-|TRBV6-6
CASRPTGETQYF
TGTGCCAGCAGACCTACAGGGGAGACCCAGTACTTC
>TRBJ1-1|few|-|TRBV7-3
CASSSEGRVAEAFF
TGTGCCAGCAGCTCCGAGGGGAGAGTGGCTGAAGCTTTCTTT
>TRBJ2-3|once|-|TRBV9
CASSPRLGTDTQYF
TGTGCCAGCAGCCCCCGCCTAGGGACAGATACGCAGTATTTT
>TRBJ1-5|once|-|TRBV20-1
CSASRHQAGTSNQPQHF
TGCAGTGCTTCGCGCCACCAGGCAGGGACGAGCAATCAGCCCCAGCATTTT
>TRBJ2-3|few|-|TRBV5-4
CASSLTDQGYTQYF
TGTGCCAGCAGCTTGACGGACCAGGGTTACACGCAGTATTTT
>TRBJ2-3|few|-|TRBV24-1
CATSDQAINTQYF
TGTGCCACCAGTGATCAGGCTATAAATACGCAGTATTTT
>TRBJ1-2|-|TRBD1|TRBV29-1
CSVPQQRDRDGYTF
TGCAGCGTTCCCCAACAGCGGGACAGGGATGGCTACACCTTC
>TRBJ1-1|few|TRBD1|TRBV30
CAWSVHGTGKTEAFF
TGTGCCTGGAGTGTACATGGGACAGGTAAAACGGAAGCTTTCTTT
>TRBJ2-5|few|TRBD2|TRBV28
CASSPWGGETQYF
TGTGCCAGCAGTCCCTGGGGGGGAGAGACCCAGTACTTC
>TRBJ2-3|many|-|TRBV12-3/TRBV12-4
CASSVVLLATDTQYF
TGTGCCAGCAGCGTGGTCCTCCTAGCCACAGATACGCAGTATTTT
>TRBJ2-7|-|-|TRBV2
CASDSLPEEQYF
TGTGCCAGTGACAGTCTTCCGGAGGAGCAGTACTTC
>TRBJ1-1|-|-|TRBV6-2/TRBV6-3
CASSPSRRIPVSNTEAFF
TGTGCCAGCAGCCCCAGTCGAAGGATACCAGTTTCGAACACTGAAGCTTTCTTT
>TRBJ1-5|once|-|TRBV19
CASILAQGVGNQPQHF
TGTGCCAGTATCCTGGCCCAGGGTGTGGGCAATCAGCCCCAGCATTTT
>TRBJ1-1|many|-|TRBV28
CASNTPSGYTEAFF
TGTGCCAGCAACACGCCGTCGGGGTACACTGAAGCTTTCTTT
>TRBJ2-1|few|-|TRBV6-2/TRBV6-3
CASSYSIRPDSGQFF
TGTGCCAGCAGTTACTCGATCAGACCGGACAGTGGGCAGTTCTTC
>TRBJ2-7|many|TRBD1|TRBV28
CASRQSGTGSGEQYF
TGTGCCAGCAGACAATCCGGGACAGGGTCTGGGGAGCAGTACTTC
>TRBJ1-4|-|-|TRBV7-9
CASSLVVVDSQRGEKLFF
TGTGCCAGCAGCTTAGTAGTCGTCGACTCCCAAAGAGGGGAAAAACTGTTTTTT
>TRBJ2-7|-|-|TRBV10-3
CATRQSVTGSLREQYF
TGTGCCACCCGGCAGTCAGTTACGGGGAGCTTGCGCGAGCAGTACTTC
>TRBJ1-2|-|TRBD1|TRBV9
CASSPDTLIQGDNYGYTF
TGTGCCAGCAGCCCTGACACTTTAATTCAGGGGGATAACTATGGCTACACCTTC
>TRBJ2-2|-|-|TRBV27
CASSLWLRGKEGELFF
TGTGCCAGCAGTTTATGGTTGCGAGGAAAAGAGGGGGAGCTGTTTTTT
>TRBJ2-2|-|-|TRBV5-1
CASSLSRGRALLTGELFF
TGCGCCAGCAGCTTGTCTAGGGGGAGGGCCCTCCTCACCGGGGAGCTGTTTTTT
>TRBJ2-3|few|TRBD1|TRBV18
CASSRGTGTTDTQYF
TGTGCCAGCTCACGGGGGACAGGGACCACAGATACGCAGTATTTT
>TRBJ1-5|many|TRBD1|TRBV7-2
CASHLGDRANQPQHF
TGTGCCAGTCATTTGGGAGACAGGGCTAATCAGCCCCAGCATTTT
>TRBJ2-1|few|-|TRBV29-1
CSVGGTEEGEQFF
TGCAGCGTTGGCGGGACAGAAGAGGGTGAGCAGTTCTTC
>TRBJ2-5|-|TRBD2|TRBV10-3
CAISPRGLAGEEETQYF
TGTGCCATCAGTCCCCGGGGACTAGCGGGAGAAGAAGAGACCCAGTACTTC
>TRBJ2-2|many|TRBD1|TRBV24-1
CATRGQGGTGELFF
TGTGCCACCAGAGGACAGGGGGGCACCGGGGAGCTGTTTTTT
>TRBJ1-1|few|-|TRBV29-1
CSVEVEGGTEAFF
TGCAGCGTTGAAGTGGAAGGGGGGACTGAAGCTTTCTTT
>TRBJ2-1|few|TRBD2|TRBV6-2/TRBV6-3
CASSRLAASSYNEQFF
TGTGCCAGCAGTAGACTAGCGGCGAGCTCCTACAATGAGCAGTTCTTC
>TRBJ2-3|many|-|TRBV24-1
CATSLGAADTQYF
TGTGCCACCAGTTTGGGCGCCGCAGATACGCAGTATTTT
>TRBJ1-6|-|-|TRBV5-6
CASSLQEGVYNSPLHF
TGTGCCAGCAGCTTGCAGGAGGGGGTTTATAATTCACCCCTCCACTTT
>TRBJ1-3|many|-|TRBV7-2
CATENYSGNTIYF
TGTGCCACAGAGAACTACTCTGGAAACACCATATATTTT
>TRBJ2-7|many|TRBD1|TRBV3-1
CASSRNPGQGGYEQYF
TGTGCCAGCAGCCGCAACCCGGGACAGGGGGGCTACGAGCAGTACTTC
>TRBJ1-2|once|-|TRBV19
CASSVKDRSNYGYTF
TGTGCCAGTAGTGTCAAGGACAGATCAAACTATGGCTACACCTTC
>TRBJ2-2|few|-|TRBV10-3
CAISPGGTGELFF
TGTGCCATCAGCCCTGGAGGAACCGGGGAGCTGTTTTTT
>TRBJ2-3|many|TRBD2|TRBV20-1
CSAQLAGRADTQYF
TGCAGTGCGCAACTAGCGGGAAGAGCAGATACGCAGTATTTT
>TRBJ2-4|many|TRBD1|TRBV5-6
CASSLVSWDRSPGNIQYF
TGTGCCAGCAGCTTGGTGAGCTGGGACAGGTCCCCCGGGAACATTCAGTACTTC
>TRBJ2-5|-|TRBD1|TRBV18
CASSPPGQALGETQYF
TGTGCCAGCTCACCCCCGGGACAGGCGCTGGGGGAGACCCAGTACTTC
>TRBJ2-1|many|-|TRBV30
CAWTRAVAGEQFF
TGTGCCTGGACCCGGGCCGTTGCGGGTGAGCAGTTCTTC
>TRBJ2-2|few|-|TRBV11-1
CASRKIPNTGELFF
TGTGCCAGCAGAAAGATACCAAACACCGGGGAGCTGTTTTTT
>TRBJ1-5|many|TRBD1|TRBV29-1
CSVGDRVGSQHF
TGCAGCGTTGGGGACAGGGTGGGGTCCCAGCATTTT
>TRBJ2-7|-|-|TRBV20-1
CSAPRDTPYEQYF
TGCAGTGCCCCACGGGACACCCCCTACGAGCAGTACTTC
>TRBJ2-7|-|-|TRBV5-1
CASSPGTPAYEQYF
TGCGCCAGCAGCCCCGGGACCCCGGCCTACGAGCAGTACTTC
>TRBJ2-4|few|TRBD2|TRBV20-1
CSAPAGGSFLAKNIQYF
TGCAGTGCTCCAGCGGGGGGTTCGTTCCTAGCCAAAAACATTCAGTACTTC
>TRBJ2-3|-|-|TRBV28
CASSLGTGSSTDTQYF
TGTGCCAGCAGTTTAGGGACTGGTTCTAGCACAGATACGCAGTATTTT
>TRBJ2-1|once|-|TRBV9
CASSIGQGYNEQFF
TGTGCCAGCAGCATAGGGCAGGGTTACAATGAGCAGTTCTTC
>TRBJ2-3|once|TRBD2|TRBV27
CASSLRGRGDTQYF
TGTGCCAGCAGTTTACGCGGGAGAGGAGATACGCAGTATTTT
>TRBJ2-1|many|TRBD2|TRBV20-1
CSARLAGPYNEQFF
TGCAGTGCCCGACTAGCGGGCCCTTACAATGAGCAGTTCTTC
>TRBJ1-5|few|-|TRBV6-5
CASSSSGANQPQHF
TGTGCCAGCAGTTCCAGTGGAGCAAATCAGCCCCAGCATTTT